The present entry profiles one T cell receptor (beta chain) with its context. The J segment lost 3 bases and the V segment lost 6 bases, leaving 5 bases of the junction unmatched. The germline gives CDR1 MNHNY, CDR2 SVGAGI (reference sequence). The CDR3 loop spans 14 amino acids. This specimen belongs to a study of blood T cell repertoires in COVID-19. Overall study context: Both acute and convalescent COVID-19 samples were obtained from the United States, Italy and Spain. T cells, B-cell-depleted T cells, or PBMCs supplied cDNA or gDNA.

In the original analysis: Amplified reference gene primers provided the basis for estimating nucleated cell counts. TCRdb keeps only in-frame clones here, not all; method: immunoSEQ multiplex PCR. The V and J calls and the clone size are those of that table, but D and trimming were determined from the DNA. The top ten hold over 2.5% of the sample, which has 150,000 to 200,000 clones, about 80% seen once. This clonotype was sampled from a human donor with acute or convalescent COVID-19. The donor label of this sample is uncertain. The rearrangement uses TRBV6-6 and TRBJ2-3; 8 nucleotides match TRBD2. Sequencing was carried out using peripheral blood. The CDR3 reads CASSRLAWTDTQYF. DNA of the CDR3: TGTGCCAGCAGCCGACTAGCGTGGACAGATACGCAGTATTTT.